This T cell receptor (beta chain) was captured by sequencing in a study of cytomegalovirus exposure and HLA in healthy donors. The ends were cut back, 5 bases at V and 0 bases at J, with 9 bases in the middle. This CDR3 is 14 amino acids long. Per germline, CDR1 SGHRS and CDR2 YFSETQ. Study-level results: Some V segments, including TRBV6-2 and TRBV6-3, were excluded as indistinguishable. It was about 150 TCR beta chains that were listed as cytomegalovirus-associated.

Details on this clone: Its antigen is still unknown.

PCR used 60 Vbeta primers and 13 Jbeta primers. Sequencing used immunoSEQ multiplex PCR; TCRdb keeps in-frame clones, though not all of them. Seen here are 280,000 or so clones, 85% to 90% observed once, and the top ten hold approximately 2%. This receptor was identified in a woman younger than 30 in good health and CMV-seronegative. Specimen: PBMCs. The rearrangement links TRBV5-1 to TRBJ2-1; D gene uncertain. CDR3 amino acids: CASREDRSYNEQFF. The CDR3 nucleotides read TGCGCCAGCAGAGAGGATCGCTCCTACAATGAGCAGTTCTTC.